These T cell receptor beta chains were read from a single sample in a study of blood T cell repertoires in COVID-19. The data were produced by immunoSEQ multiplex PCR, yet TCRdb's version contains in-frame clones alone and is incomplete. The sample has about 250,000 clones; approximately 86% are singletons. The sequenced sample was peripheral blood. The receptor source for this set is an elderly man with acute or convalescent COVID-19. Both conserved end residues are trimmed from each CDR3. Size is stated for part of the rows, as once, few or many counts, or as a class when the clone is expanded.

j_call clone_size v_call cdr3_aa
TRBJ1-2 - TRBV12-3/TRBV12-4 ASRLDSNYGYT
TRBJ2-7 once TRBV5-5 ASSLSSGAIFYEQY
TRBJ2-2 - TRBV6-5 ASNLHGGPGELF
TRBJ2-3 - TRBV3-1/TRBV3-2 ASSYDPTQRSTQY
TRBJ1-2 - TRBV6-1 ASSEVRGQLEGYT
TRBJ1-1 - TRBV19 ASSSRGTDMNTEAF
TRBJ1-1 - TRBV14 ASSNLRTLNTEAF
TRBJ2-5 - TRBV7-9 ASSLGDLPQETQY
TRBJ1-2 - TRBV5-5 ASSLVVRANYGYT
TRBJ1-5 - TRBV7-2 ASSPGGGNQPQH
TRBJ1-6 - TRBV5-4 ASSTGTDPYTPLH
TRBJ1-1 - TRBV9 ASSVFGGQDTEAF
TRBJ2-7 - TRBV12-5 ASGLVLLKGRTGYGYEQY
TRBJ1-4 few TRBV6-2/TRBV6-3 ASSTDRLQTGTPNEKLF
TRBJ1-3 - TRBV19 ASSMSGFRRGNTIY
TRBJ1-4 - TRBV5-5 ASSRPTGDEKLF
TRBJ1-5 - TRBV19 ASSTGGDQPQH
TRBJ1-4 - TRBV7-8 ASSGRTGRNEKLF
TRBJ2-7 - TRBV19 ASSMTVPYEQY
TRBJ1-5 - TRBV7-9 ASSYTGGNQPQH
TRBJ2-3 - TRBV6-5 ASSAIAGPTDTQY
TRBJ2-7 - TRBV9 ASSPRGLADYEQY
TRBJ2-7 - TRBV5-4 ASSFTGTSYSEQY
TRBJ1-4 - TRBV7-9 ASSLGQGFNEKLF
TRBJ2-3 - TRBV5-5 ASSLVAGGTDTQY
TRBJ2-5 - TRBV6-6 ASSPDRAHQETQY
TRBJ2-1 - TRBV6-2/TRBV6-3 ASSYSTSGTQLGQF
TRBJ2-7 - TRBV6-5 ASSYSPQYEQY
TRBJ1-2 - TRBV7-2 ASRQQGADYGYT
TRBJ1-2 - TRBV18 ASSQSKGRNEYGYT
TRBJ1-1 - TRBV19 ASMEGYTEAF
TRBJ1-2 - TRBV14 ASRTENYGYT